These 26 T cell receptor beta chains share one sample of origin, sequenced in a study of T cell repertoires in cytomegalovirus infection. Which antigens these TCRs recognize remains unknown. TCRdb passed the reads through MiXCR, listing each CDR3 protein once. The sample lists approximately 470,000 distinct CDR3 sequences, about 42% seen once, with just under 45% in the top ten. The sample here was cultured PBMCs, taken from culture after CMV antigen stimulation. The receptors derive from a human donor in good health (CMV status not recorded). Some clones in this sample may be carry-over from other donors' samples.

CDR3 nucleotides: TGTGCCAGCAGCTTCCGTAGCGGGGGAACCACAGATACGCAGTATTTT. It is translated as CASSFRSGGTTDTQYF. The chain uses TRBV7-2 and TRBJ2-3, with 9 bases matching TRBD2. This CDR3 contains 16 residues. V lost 3 bases to trimming and J lost 2 bases; unmatched junction nucleotides: 6. CDR1 is SGHTA, CDR2 FQGNSA, per germline.

This clonotype was seen more than once but under ten times. The chain uses TRBV20-1 and TRBJ1-2; D gene unclear. Germline CDR1 is DFQATT and CDR2 is SNEGSKA (reference sequence). The V end was cut by 5 bases, the J end by 2 bases, with 15 bases between. The CDR3 loop spans 14 amino acids. The CDR3 nucleotides read TGCAGTGCTTATCTGGGAGGGCTGAACTATGGCTACACCTTC. Amino acid sequence: CSAYLGGLNYGYTF.

This clonotype has only a few counts. V is TRBV12-3 or TRBV12-4 and J is TRBJ2-5, with D uncertain. This CDR3 has 15 residues. V was cut by 1 base and J by 2 bases, with 11 bases left in between. The CDR3: CASSLGGRNQETQYF. In DNA form, the CDR3 reads TGTGCCAGCAGTTTAGGCGGACGCAATCAAGAGACCCAGTACTTC.

This clonotype was observed a handful of times. V usage is TRBV7-2 and J usage is TRBJ1-2; no clear D. Trimming stripped 4 bases from V and 6 bases from J, with 18 bases between. The length of the CDR3 is 15 residues. Germline-derived CDR1 and CDR2 are SGHTA and FQGNSA. This CDR3 reads CASSSPMASPHGYTF. The CDR3, as DNA: TGTGCCAGCAGCTCCCCTATGGCTTCCCCCCATGGCTACACCTTC.

This clonotype was detected ten times or more. V and J are TRBV7-2 and TRBJ2-2; D is unclear. The CDR3 totals 13 residues. V gave up 4 bases and J gave up 5 bases, with 8 bases separating them. Germline-derived CDR1 and CDR2 are SGHTA and FQGNSA. The CDR3 coding sequence is TGTGCCAGCAGCTCCCGCCTAACCGGGGAGCTGTTTTTT. Amino acids: CASSSRLTGELFF.

The gene calls are TRBV28 and TRBJ2-7; tentatively, D is TRBD2 (5 bases). The CDR3 consists of 15 residues. V lost 5 bases, J lost 4 bases, and 18 bases lay in between. Germline assignment: CDR1 MDHEN and CDR2 SYDVKM. CDR3 amino acids: CASSRRGPFKYEQYF. CDR3 bases: TGTGCCAGCAGTCGTAGAGGGCCATTTAAGTACGAGCAGTACTTC.

V and J are TRBV5-1 and TRBJ1-2; D is unclear. CDR3 length: 15 amino acids. Germline V gene sequence: CDR1 SGHRS, CDR2 YFSETQ. Deletions cut 1 base from V and 8 bases from J, with 18 bases between. The CDR3 region has the DNA TGCGCCAGCAGCTTGTCCGGACGGTCGGACCCAGGCTACACCTTC. Encoded protein: CASSLSGRSDPGYTF. The full variable domain, rest sourced from reference TRBV5-1 and TRBJ1-2, is KAGVTQTPRYLIKTRGQQVTLSCSPISGHRSVSWYQQTPGQGLQFLFEYFSETQRNKGNFPGRFSGRQFSNSRSEMNVSTLELGDSALYLCASSLSGRSDPGYTFGSGTRLTVV.

The chain recombines TRBV6-2 or TRBV6-3 with TRBJ2-1, with TRBD2 matching 9 bases. Looked up from germline, CDR1 is MNHEY and CDR2 is SVGEGT. The length of the CDR3 is 16 residues. Trimming took 5 bases from V and 4 from J; bases not matched to a gene: 9. Here the CDR3 DNA reads TGTGCCAGCAGTCCAACGACTAGCGGAAGGTACAATGAGCAGTTCTTC. Amino acid sequence: CASSPTTSGRYNEQFF.

The chain uses TRBV12-3 or TRBV12-4 and TRBJ2-2, with no clear D. Trimming took off 7 bases at V and 2 bases at J, with 2 bases between the two ends. CDR3 length equals 11 residues. Here the CDR3 DNA reads TGTGCCAGCATAAACACCGGGGAGCTGTTTTTT. This codes for CASINTGELFF.

V and J are TRBV12-3 or TRBV12-4 and TRBJ2-1, with 9 bases matching TRBD2. The CDR3 has 16 amino acids. With V trimmed by 6 bases and J by 0 bases, 6 bases remained unmatched. CDR3 sequence (DNA): TGTGCCAGCAGGAGTGGACTAGCGAACTCCTACAATGAGCAGTTCTTC. Translated, it gives CASRSGLANSYNEQFF.

This clonotype was counted a few times. This rearrangement joins TRBV7-9 to TRBJ1-2; maybe TRBD1 (5 bases). CDR1 and CDR2 (germline): SEHNR, FQNEAQ (reference sequence). This CDR3 is 15 amino acids long. Trimming removed 3 bases at V and 7 bases at J, with 18 bases between. The CDR3 loop is CASSFTAGPIGGYTF. The CDR3 DNA is TGTGCCAGCAGCTTTACGGCAGGGCCCATTGGTGGCTACACCTTC.

The rearrangement links TRBV15 to TRBJ2-5; D gene uncertain. Trimming cost V 6 bases and J 4 bases, with 9 bases left between them. CDR1 and CDR2 from the germline V gene are LNHNV and YYDKDF (reference sequence). The CDR3 is 12 amino acids. The chain's CDR3 is CATREWGETQYF. The CDR3 DNA is TGTGCCACCAGGGAGTGGGGAGAGACCCAGTACTTC.

This chain connects TRBV7-2 to TRBJ2-5; the match to TRBD1 covers 7 bases. Germline V gene data show CDR1 as SGHTA and CDR2 as FQGNSA. The CDR3 loop spans 13 amino acids. With 5 bases clipped from V and 4 bases from J, the junction kept 4 bases outside the gene matches. CDR3 sequence (DNA): TGTGCCAGCAGCCGCAGACAGGGAGAGACCCAGTACTTC. Protein product: CASSRRQGETQYF.

Only a few counts were recorded for this clonotype. The chain couples TRBV12-3 or TRBV12-4 to TRBJ2-3; the D gene is possibly TRBD1 (5 bases). Trimming pared 3 bases from V and 1 base from J, leaving 14 bases between. This CDR3 spans 16 amino acids. The CDR3 here is CASSFGPDSRTDTQYF. The CDR3, as DNA: TGTGCCAGCAGTTTTGGCCCTGACAGCCGCACAGATACGCAGTATTTT.

V and J are TRBV12-3 or TRBV12-4 and TRBJ2-7; D is possibly TRBD1 (6 bases). The V gene lost 6 bases and the J gene lost 3 bases, with 15 bases spanning the gap. This CDR3 is built from 14 residues. CDR3 loop: CASRGTLLNYEQYF. In DNA, the CDR3 is TGTGCCAGCAGGGGGACACTTCTGAACTACGAGCAGTACTTC.

The CDR3 nucleotides read TGCAGCGTTCGAACTTCCGGGCTAGAAAATGAGCAGTTCTTC. Translation: CSVRTSGLENEQFF. This chain uses TRBV29-1 with TRBJ2-1; D ambiguous. The CDR3 is made up of 14 amino acids. Trimming left V 5 bases short and J 7 bases short, with 18 bases between. Germline V gene sequence: CDR1 SQVTM, CDR2 ANQGSEA.

The J gene is TRBJ2-1, the V gene TRBV6-2 or TRBV6-3; 10 bases are a match to TRBD2. The CDR3 contains 14 residues. Germline-derived CDR1 and CDR2 are MNHEY and SVGEGT. Trimming took 6 bases from V and 4 from J; bases not matched to a gene: 3. The CDR3 loop is CASRGAGGYNEQFF. The DNA of the CDR3 is TGTGCCAGCAGGGGAGCGGGAGGGTACAATGAGCAGTTCTTC.

This chain joins TRBV11-2 and TRBJ2-6, with 15 bases aligning to TRBD2. CDR1 and CDR2 from the germline V gene are SGHAT and FQNNGV. CDR3 length: 19 residues. Trimming at V came to 3 bases and at J to 0 bases, leaving 3 bases not matched to a gene. CDR3 residues: CASSFGLAGGPSGANVLTF. In nucleotides, the CDR3 is TGTGCCAGCAGCTTTGGACTAGCGGGAGGGCCCTCTGGGGCCAACGTCCTGACTTTC.

This clonotype was counted between two and nine times. V is TRBV10-3 and J is TRBJ2-3, with D unresolved. CDR1 and CDR2 from the germline V gene are ENHRY and SYGVKD. CDR3 size: 16 residues. V gave up 2 bases and J gave up 3 bases, with 15 bases separating them. The CDR3 DNA reads as TGTGCCATCAGTGAGGGGTCAGCCGGAAAGACAGATACGCAGTATTTT. The encoded protein is CAISEGSAGKTDTQYF.

The J gene is TRBJ1-5, the V gene TRBV2, with a possible D match to TRBD1 (6 bases). This CDR3 has 13 residues. CDR1 SNHLY and CDR2 FYNNEI come from the germline V gene. V shed 7 bases and J shed 7 bases, with 14 bases lying between them. This chain's CDR3 is CASKAGGAQPQHF. DNA for the CDR3: TGTGCCAGCAAGGCGGGGGGGGCACAGCCCCAGCATTTT.

V usage is TRBV27 and J usage is TRBJ2-3; 9 bases agree with TRBD2. V was clipped by 7 bases and J by 2 bases; unmatched bases: 10. The V gene's germline CDR1 is MNHEY and CDR2 SMNVEV (reference sequence). CDR3 length: 16 amino acids. CDR3 sequence: CASTEAGGLLTDTQYF. CDR3 DNA: TGTGCCAGCACCGAAGCGGGGGGCCTACTCACAGATACGCAGTATTTT.

This clonotype was counted between two and nine times. V is TRBV2 and J is TRBJ2-2; 7 bases map to TRBD2. The CDR3 length is 14 residues. Germline V gives CDR1 SNHLY, CDR2 FYNNEI. V dropped 6 bases and J dropped 2; count of bases not matched to a gene: 3. CDR3 region: CASRRGLNTGELFF. The CDR3 DNA follows: TGTGCCAGCAGAAGGGGACTAAACACCGGGGAGCTGTTTTTT.

This clonotype was seen ten or more times. The chain carries TRBV7-2 and TRBJ2-7; TRBD1 or TRBD2 may be the D gene (5 bases each). The CDR3 covers 14 residues. V was pared by 2 bases and J by 2 bases, with 10 bases between. CDR1 SGHTA and CDR2 FQGNSA come from the germline V gene. The CDR3 sequence is CASSLRQGPYEQYF. CDR3 coding DNA: TGTGCCAGCAGCTTAAGGCAGGGACCCTACGAGCAGTACTTC.

The chain carries TRBV6-6 and TRBJ1-5; 11 bases are a match to TRBD1. The CDR3 is 14 residues long. CDR1 is MNHNY, CDR2 SVGAGI, per germline (reference sequence). V shed 5 bases, J shed 6 bases, and the junction held 3 bases outside the gene matches. CDR3 sequence reads: CASSLDRGLQPQHF. In nucleotides, the CDR3 is TGTGCCAGCAGTCTGGACAGGGGGCTTCAGCCCCAGCATTTT.

This rearrangement joins TRBV12-3 or TRBV12-4 to TRBJ2-5; tentatively, D is TRBD2 (7 bases). The CDR3 is 14 amino acids. Trimming left V 3 bases short and J 3 bases short, with 11 bases between. Here the CDR3 reads CASSLEGGEETQYF. CDR3 bases: TGTGCCAGCAGTTTGGAGGGGGGGGAAGAGACCCAGTACTTC.

In this sample, this clonotype turned up many times. The chain combines TRBV7-2 with TRBJ2-3; D not certain. V shed 2 bases and J shed 0 bases, with 6 bases lying between them. The CDR3 is 14 residues long. The germline V gene encodes CDR1 SGHTA and CDR2 FQGNSA. The CDR3 sequence is CASSLTVSTDTQYF. For the CDR3, the DNA is TGTGCCAGCAGCTTAACGGTCAGCACAGATACGCAGTATTTT.